These 27 T cell receptor beta chains came from one sample sequenced in a study of neurological immune-mediated disorders. TCRdb fed the 5' RACE reads into MiXCR, producing one record per CDR3 protein. The sample has 120,000 or so distinct CDR3 sequences; roughly 3.2% are singletons. Sequencing used PBMCs. Receptors were obtained from a woman aged 30 to 39 with multiple sclerosis.

At least ten counts were recorded for this clonotype. V and J are TRBV20-1 and TRBJ1-1, with D unclear. The V end was cut by 4 bases, the J end by 4 bases, with 13 bases between. In germline, CDR1 is DFQATT, CDR2 SNEGSKA (reference sequence). There are 13 residues in the CDR3. CDR3 amino acids: CSAKIQVGTEAFF. The CDR3 DNA is TGCAGTGCTAAAATCCAGGTAGGCACTGAAGCTTTCTTT.

This clonotype came up many times. J is TRBJ1-5 and V is TRBV5-4; no clear D gene. V was trimmed by 2 bases and J by 3 bases, leaving 9 bases between them. Per germline, CDR1 SGHNT and CDR2 YYREEE (reference sequence). The CDR3 spans 14 residues. CDR3 residues: CASSLDGLNQPQHF. The DNA for the CDR3 is TGTGCCAGCAGCTTAGACGGGCTCAATCAGCCCCAGCATTTT.

This clonotype was detected only a few times. This rearrangement joins TRBV20-1 to TRBJ1-4; 7 bases line up with TRBD1. The CDR3 has 14 amino acids. Losses at the gene ends were 3 bases for V and 3 bases for J; bases not matched to a gene: 4. Germline CDR1 reads DFQATT; CDR2 reads SNEGSKA (reference sequence). The CDR3 sequence is CSARNTGANEKLFF. CDR3 in DNA: TGCAGTGCTAGGAACACAGGGGCTAATGAAAAACTGTTTTTT.

This clonotype has at least ten counts. This chain connects TRBV10-3 to TRBJ2-7; D gene ambiguous. This CDR3 is 12 amino acids long. CDR1 and CDR2 from the germline V gene are ENHRY and SYGVKD. V was pared by 0 bases and J by 4 bases, with 4 bases between. The CDR3 is CAISESKYEQYF. The CDR3 DNA sequence: TGTGCCATCAGTGAGTCGAAATACGAGCAGTACTTC.

Ten or more counts support this clonotype. The rearrangement uses TRBV25-1 and TRBJ1-1; D not certain. CDR3 length equals 13 residues. The germline V gene has CDR1 MGHDK and CDR2 SYGVNS. V shed 4 bases and J shed 0 bases, with 6 bases lying between them. The CDR3 DNA follows: TGTGCCAGCAGTGTGCAGATGAACACTGAAGCTTTCTTT. It is translated as CASSVQMNTEAFF.

This clonotype was recorded a few times. This sequence joins TRBV4-1 and TRBJ1-2; D perhaps matches TRBD1 (5 bases). V lost 0 bases and J lost 4, with 12 bases in between. The CDR3 spans 15 residues. Germline CDR1 MGHRA, CDR2 YSYEKL. CDR3 loop: CASSQDQRGSYGYTF. The CDR3 bases are TGCGCCAGCAGCCAAGATCAAAGGGGAAGCTATGGCTACACCTTC.

This clonotype was detected ten times or more. The V and J genes are TRBV15 and TRBJ2-3; D unclear. The CDR3 extends over 15 amino acids. Germline assignment: CDR1 LNHNV and CDR2 YYDKDF (reference sequence). The V and J ends lost 4 bases and 0 bases respectively, with 11 bases between them. This CDR3 reads CATSKSPGSTDTQYF. As DNA, the CDR3 is TGTGCCACCAGCAAATCTCCAGGTAGCACAGATACGCAGTATTTT. Combining the CDR3 with reference TRBV15 and TRBJ2-3 gives the whole variable domain DAMVIQNPRYQVTQFGKPVTLSCSQTLNHNVMYWYQQKSSQAPKLLFHYYDKDFNNEADTPDNFQSRRPNTSFCFLDIRSPGLGDTAMYLCATSKSPGSTDTQYFGPGTRLTVL.

Ten or more counts support this clonotype. CDR3 in amino acids: CASSSFLDRGNEQYF. The CDR3 region has the DNA TGTGCCAGCAGTTCATTCCTGGACAGGGGAAACGAGCAGTACTTC. The J gene is TRBJ2-7, the V gene TRBV12-3 or TRBV12-4, with 9 bases fitting TRBD1. This CDR3 comprises 15 residues. With 4 bases clipped from V and 5 bases from J, the junction kept 9 bases outside the gene matches.

This clonotype was found many times. The chain couples TRBV29-1 to TRBJ1-1; 8 bases fit TRBD1. The CDR3 runs to 12 residues. Germline V gene sequence: CDR1 SQVTM, CDR2 ANQGSEA. V lost 7 bases to trimming and J lost 3 bases; unmatched junction nucleotides: 4. The DNA for the CDR3 is TGCAGCGGAGGACAGGGCGACACTGAAGCTTTCTTT. Protein product: CSGGQGDTEAFF.

This clonotype was observed at least ten times. This chain connects TRBV6-5 to TRBJ2-3; D unclear. The CDR3 contains 13 residues. CDR1 MNHEY and CDR2 SVGAGI come from the germline V gene. The V end was cut by 5 bases, the J end by 3 bases, with 9 bases between. CDR3 DNA: TGTGCCAGCAGTCCCCCCGGGACAGATACGCAGTATTTT. Residues: CASSPPGTDTQYF.

This clonotype was seen many times. V is TRBV4-1 and J is TRBJ2-7; possible D gene TRBD2, 6 bases. Germline assignment: CDR1 MGHRA and CDR2 YSYEKL. V was pared by 3 bases and J by 4 bases, with 16 bases between. This CDR3 contains 15 residues. The CDR3 region has the DNA TGCGCCAGCAGCCACGATGGCGGGACCGTTTACGAGCAGTACTTC. Its translation: CASSHDGGTVYEQYF.

This clonotype was detected many times. The chain employs TRBV10-3 and TRBJ1-1; 7 bases fit TRBD1. The CDR3 sequence is 13 residues long. The V segment lost 6 bases and the J segment 1 base; nucleotides outside the gene matches: 2. CDR1 and CDR2 from the germline V gene are ENHRY and SYGVKD. The CDR3: CAISRGANTEAFF. CDR3 nucleotide sequence: TGTGCCATCAGCAGGGGGGCGAACACTGAAGCTTTCTTT.

This clonotype was seen at least ten times. The rearrangement links TRBV12-3 or TRBV12-4 to TRBJ2-6; the D is unclear. The V and J ends lost 1 base and 8 bases respectively, with 6 bases between them. The CDR3 is made up of 13 amino acids. The CDR3 region has the DNA TGTGCCAGCAGTTTAGGGGGTCCCAACGTCCTGACTTTC. Amino acid sequence: CASSLGGPNVLTF.

This clonotype occurred many times. The chain links TRBV11-2 to TRBJ2-3; the D is unclear. V was shortened by 5 bases and J by 7 bases, with 10 bases between the two germline ends. This CDR3 region has 12 residues. CDR1 is SGHAT and CDR2 is FQNNGV in the germline V gene. CDR3 amino acids: CASSPGPYTQYF. Written as DNA, the CDR3 is TGTGCCAGCAGCCCCGGACCATATACGCAGTATTTT.

This clonotype has ten or more counts. The chain has TRBV4-3 and TRBJ1-2; 8 nucleotides match TRBD1. J gave up 7 bases and V 2 bases, and 6 bases lay outside the gene matches. This CDR3 has 14 amino acids. CDR1 is LGHNA, CDR2 YSLEER, per germline. The CDR3, as DNA: TGCGCCAGCAGCCAAATGCCAGGGGGCGGTGGCTACACCTTC. Its translation: CASSQMPGGGGYTF.

This clonotype has a handful of counts. This may stem from a read error, because a much larger clone lies one nucleotide away. V is TRBV5-1 and J is TRBJ2-5; maybe TRBD2 (5 bases). There are 14 residues in the CDR3. Germline V CDR1 and CDR2: SGHRS, YFSETQ. V lost 0 bases and J 10 bases, leaving 16 bases between the germline ends. The CDR3 loop is CASSLVQVPGNQYF. CDR3 bases: TGCGCCAGCAGCTTGGTTCAGGTTCCGGGGAACCAGTACTTC.

This clonotype has at least ten counts. The rearrangement joins TRBV6-5 to TRBJ2-7; D might be TRBD2 (7 bases). Germline CDR1 is MNHEY and CDR2 is SVGAGI. V was clipped by 6 bases and J by 4 bases, with 16 bases between them. The CDR3 is 14 amino acids. The CDR3 is CASRYRGREYEQYF. As DNA, the CDR3 is TGTGCCAGCAGATATAGGGGGAGGGAGTACGAGCAGTACTTC.

This clonotype showed up many times. This chain links TRBV5-1 with TRBJ2-1; D may be TRBD2 (5 bases). Trimming took off 4 bases at V and 6 bases at J, with 11 bases between the two ends. This CDR3 comprises 13 residues. Germline CDR1 SGHRS, CDR2 YFSETQ. The CDR3 here is CASSRDYLNEQFF. The CDR3 DNA reads as TGCGCCAGCAGCCGAGACTATCTCAATGAGCAGTTCTTC.

This clonotype was seen many times. The rearrangement uses TRBV7-9 and TRBJ2-1; 8 nucleotides line up with TRBD2. Germline values: CDR1 SEHNR, CDR2 FQNEAQ (reference sequence). The junction had 13 bases not matched to a gene; V was cut back by 4 bases and J by 8 bases. This CDR3 has 16 amino acids. CDR3 region: CASSSPPPGGLYEQFF. In DNA, the CDR3 is TGTGCCAGCAGCTCCCCCCCTCCGGGAGGGCTCTATGAGCAGTTCTTC. Filled out from reference TRBV7-9 and TRBJ2-1, the complete variable domain reads DTGVSQNPRHKITKRGQNVTFRCDPISEHNRLYWYRQTLGQGPEFLTYFQNEAQLEKSRLLSDRFSAERPKGSFSTLEIQRTEQGDSAMYLCASSSPPPGGLYEQFFGPGTRLTVL.

In this sample, this clonotype turned up many times. The chain is built from TRBV10-3 and TRBJ2-5; TRBD2 matches 10 bases. The V segment lost 3 bases and the J segment 0 bases; nucleotides outside the gene matches: 7. This CDR3 spans 17 amino acids. Germline-derived CDR1 and CDR2 are ENHRY and SYGVKD. The CDR3 loop is CAISEAGGRGDQETQYF. CDR3 DNA sequence: TGTGCCATCAGTGAAGCGGGGGGGCGAGGGGACCAAGAGACCCAGTACTTC.

This clonotype showed up many times. The rearrangement uses TRBV5-1 and TRBJ2-1, with TRBD2 matching over 10 bases. The CDR3 loop spans 17 amino acids. Per germline, CDR1 SGHRS and CDR2 YFSETQ. Trimming took 0 bases from V and 8 from J; bases not matched to a gene: 11. In DNA, the CDR3 is TGCGCCAGCAGCTTGGCTCCACCGGGACTAGCGATGCATGAGCAGTTCTTC. Translation: CASSLAPPGLAMHEQFF.

This clonotype showed up many times. The chain joins TRBV12-3 or TRBV12-4 to TRBJ2-3; no reliable D call. The CDR3 spans 12 residues. Between the trimmed V and J ends, which lost 3 bases and 6 bases, there was a span of 7 bases. CDR3 sequence reads: CASSFARDTQYF. DNA of the CDR3: TGTGCCAGCAGTTTTGCGAGGGATACGCAGTATTTT.

The sample holds a few counts of this clonotype. The chain links TRBV20-1 to TRBJ2-5; D call uncertain. Trimming pared 0 bases from V and 4 bases from J, leaving 12 bases between. Per the germline V gene, CDR1 is DFQATT and CDR2 is SNEGSKA (reference sequence). The CDR3 totals 14 residues. CDR3 sequence reads: CSARDIGVGETQYF. The CDR3 DNA sequence: TGCAGTGCTAGAGATATTGGGGTGGGAGAGACCCAGTACTTC.

This clonotype was counted ten times or more. The gene calls are TRBV20-1 and TRBJ2-5, with TRBD2 identical over 8 bases. This CDR3 contains 16 residues. Trimming removed 3 bases from V and 0 bases from J; junction bases left unmatched: 9. In germline, CDR1 is DFQATT, CDR2 SNEGSKA (reference sequence). The CDR3 protein is CSARGWVSGNQETQYF. CDR3 in DNA: TGCAGTGCTAGGGGGTGGGTTAGCGGGAACCAAGAGACCCAGTACTTC.

This clonotype was counted many times. The chain employs TRBV6-5 and TRBJ1-2, with 8 nucleotides matching TRBD1. The CDR3 is made up of 17 amino acids. CDR1 is MNHEY and CDR2 is SVGAGI in the germline V gene. V lost 5 bases to trimming and J lost 4 bases; unmatched junction nucleotides: 15. The CDR3: CASSGQGRELGIYGYTF. CDR3 nucleotide sequence: TGTGCCAGCAGTGGACAGGGACGCGAATTGGGAATCTATGGCTACACCTTC.

There are many counts of this clonotype. This chain uses TRBV6-5 with TRBJ2-3, with D perhaps given as TRBD1 or TRBD2 (5 bases each). The V gene lost 6 bases and the J gene lost 4 bases, with 14 bases spanning the gap. CDR3 length: 14 residues. Germline V gene lookup returns CDR1 MNHEY and CDR2 SVGAGI. As DNA, the CDR3 is TGTGCCAGCAGGCCGGGACGCTCGCCAGATACGCAGTATTTT. The encoded protein is CASRPGRSPDTQYF.

This clonotype was recorded at least ten times. The chain combines TRBV29-1 with TRBJ1-6; D remains ambiguous. CDR1 is SQVTM and CDR2 is ANQGSEA in the germline V gene. The V gene lost 1 base and the J gene lost 10 bases, with 11 bases spanning the gap. The CDR3 spans 13 residues. As DNA, the CDR3 is TGCAGCGTTGAAGTGGGATCGGGGTCACCCCTCCACTTT. Protein sequence: CSVEVGSGSPLHF.